What follows describes a single TCR beta chain. Its recognized antigen is unknown. No base-level quality is on record; no much larger clone is a single base apart. The data belong to a study of T cell changes during pregnancy in multiple sclerosis (dated by TCRdb to about 2019). Notes on the research overall: The study looked at changes in the T cell repertoire across pregnancy in women with multiple sclerosis.

CDR1 is given as WSHSY and CDR2 as SAAADI, both from the germline V gene. Including the terminal cysteine and phenylalanine, the CDR3 comprises 14 residues. Only CDR3 DNA remains: 42 bases, in frame from the first base. V was cut back by 4 bases and J by 4 bases, leaving a gap of 11 bases between them. Libraries were prepared through the immunoSEQ multiplex PCR assay. TCRdb stores this immuneACCESS table with in-frame sequences only. Part of the clones is absent; in the studies checked, under half of the shortfall reflects unresolved V genes, and no reason is known for the rest. The sample data list 50,000 to 55,000 clones, and roughly nine tenths of these were observed just once. 0.35% to 0.45% of the sample lies in the top ten.

Sequences were derived from CD4+ T cells from peripheral blood mononuclear cells, sampled after pregnancy. This TCR was recovered from a female donor with multiple sclerosis, enrolled in a pregnancy study. Rearrangement joined TRBV10-2 to TRBJ1-3; a weak D assignment points to TRBD1 (5 bases agree). The bases are TGCGCCAGCAGTGCAGGGTCGGGCGGAAACACCATATATTTT. Its protein reads: CASSAGSGGNTIYF.